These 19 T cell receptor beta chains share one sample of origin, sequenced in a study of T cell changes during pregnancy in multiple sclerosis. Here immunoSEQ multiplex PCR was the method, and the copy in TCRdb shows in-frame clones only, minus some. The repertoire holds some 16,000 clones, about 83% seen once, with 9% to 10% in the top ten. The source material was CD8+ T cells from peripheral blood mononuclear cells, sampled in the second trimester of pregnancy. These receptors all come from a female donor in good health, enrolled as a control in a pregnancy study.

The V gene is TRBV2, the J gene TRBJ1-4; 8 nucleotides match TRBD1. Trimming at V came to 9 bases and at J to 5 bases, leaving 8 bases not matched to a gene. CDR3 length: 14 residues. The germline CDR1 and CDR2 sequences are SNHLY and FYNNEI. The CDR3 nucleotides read TGTGCCAGTACCCCGGGACAGGACAATGAAAAACTGTTTTTT. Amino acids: CASTPGQDNEKLFF.

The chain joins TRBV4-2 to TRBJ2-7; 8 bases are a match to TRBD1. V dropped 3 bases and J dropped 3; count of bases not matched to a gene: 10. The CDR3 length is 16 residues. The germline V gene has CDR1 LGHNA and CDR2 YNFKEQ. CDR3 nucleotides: TGTGCCAGCAGCCAGGGGACAGGCCCAACACACTACGAGCAGTACTTC. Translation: CASSQGTGPTHYEQYF.

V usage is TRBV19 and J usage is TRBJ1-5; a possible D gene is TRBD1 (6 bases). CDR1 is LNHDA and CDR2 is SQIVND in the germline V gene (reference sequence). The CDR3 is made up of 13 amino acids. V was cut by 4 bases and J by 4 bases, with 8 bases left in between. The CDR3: CASSTRGNQPQHF. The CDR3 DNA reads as TGTGCCAGTAGTACTAGGGGGAATCAGCCCCAGCATTTT.

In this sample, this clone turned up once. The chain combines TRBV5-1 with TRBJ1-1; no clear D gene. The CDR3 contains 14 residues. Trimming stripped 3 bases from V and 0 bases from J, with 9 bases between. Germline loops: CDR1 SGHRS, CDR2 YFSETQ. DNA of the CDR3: TGCGCCAGCAGCTCGGGAACCTTGAACACTGAAGCTTTCTTT. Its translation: CASSSGTLNTEAFF.

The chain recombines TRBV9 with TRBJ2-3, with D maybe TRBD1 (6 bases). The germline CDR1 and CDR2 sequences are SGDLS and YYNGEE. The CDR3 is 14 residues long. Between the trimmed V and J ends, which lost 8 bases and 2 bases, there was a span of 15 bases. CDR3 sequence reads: CARGDILDTDTQYF. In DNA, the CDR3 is TGTGCCAGAGGGGACATTCTAGACACAGATACGCAGTATTTT. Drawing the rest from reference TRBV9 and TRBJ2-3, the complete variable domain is DSGVTQTPKHLITATGQRVTLRCSPRSGDLSVYWYQQSLDQGLQFLIQYYNGEERAKGNILERFSAQQFPDLHSELNLSSLELGDSALYFCARGDILDTDTQYFGPGTRLTVL.

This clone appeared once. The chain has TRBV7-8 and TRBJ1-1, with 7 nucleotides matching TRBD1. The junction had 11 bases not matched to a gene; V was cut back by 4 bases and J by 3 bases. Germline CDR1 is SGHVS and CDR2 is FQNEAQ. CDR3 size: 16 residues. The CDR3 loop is CASSSMTGLEDTEAFF. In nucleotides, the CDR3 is TGTGCCAGCAGCTCCATGACAGGGTTAGAGGACACTGAAGCTTTCTTT.

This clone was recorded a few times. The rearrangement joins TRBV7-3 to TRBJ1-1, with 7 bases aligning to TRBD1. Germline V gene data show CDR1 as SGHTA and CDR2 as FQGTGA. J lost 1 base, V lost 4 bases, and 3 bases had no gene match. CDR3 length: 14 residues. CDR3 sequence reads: CASSSGQANTEAFF. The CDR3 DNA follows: TGTGCCAGCAGCTCCGGACAGGCGAACACTGAAGCTTTCTTT.

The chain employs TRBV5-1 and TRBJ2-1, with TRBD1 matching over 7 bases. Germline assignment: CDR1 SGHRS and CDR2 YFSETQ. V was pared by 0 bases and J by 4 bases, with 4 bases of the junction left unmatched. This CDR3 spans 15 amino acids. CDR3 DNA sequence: TGCGCCAGCAGCTTGGTGGCAGGGGGATACAATGAGCAGTTCTTC. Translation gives CASSLVAGGYNEQFF.

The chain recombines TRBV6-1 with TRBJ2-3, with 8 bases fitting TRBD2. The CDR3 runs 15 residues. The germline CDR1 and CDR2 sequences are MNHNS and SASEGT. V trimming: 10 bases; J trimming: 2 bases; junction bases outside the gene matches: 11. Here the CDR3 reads CATARRGEFTDTQYF. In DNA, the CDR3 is TGTGCCACCGCCCGGCGGGGGGAGTTCACAGATACGCAGTATTTT.

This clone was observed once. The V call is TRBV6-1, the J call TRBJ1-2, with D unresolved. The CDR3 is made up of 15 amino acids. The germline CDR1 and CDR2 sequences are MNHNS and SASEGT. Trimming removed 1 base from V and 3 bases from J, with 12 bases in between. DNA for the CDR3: TGTGCCAGCAGTGAAGGCCCCGGAGGTTACTATGGCTACACCTTC. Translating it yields CASSEGPGGYYGYTF.

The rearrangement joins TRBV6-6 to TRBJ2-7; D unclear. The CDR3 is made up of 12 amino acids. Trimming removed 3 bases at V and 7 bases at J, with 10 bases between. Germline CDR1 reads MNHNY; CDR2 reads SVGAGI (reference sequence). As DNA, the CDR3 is TGTGCCAGCAGTTATCCCGACTGGGAGCAGTACTTC. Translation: CASSYPDWEQYF.

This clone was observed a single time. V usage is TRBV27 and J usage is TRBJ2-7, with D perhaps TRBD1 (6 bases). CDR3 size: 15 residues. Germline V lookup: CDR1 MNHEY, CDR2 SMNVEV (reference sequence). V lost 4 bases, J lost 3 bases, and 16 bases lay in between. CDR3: CASSWSFGGVYEQYF. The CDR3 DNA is TGTGCCAGCAGTTGGTCGTTTGGGGGCGTCTACGAGCAGTACTTC.

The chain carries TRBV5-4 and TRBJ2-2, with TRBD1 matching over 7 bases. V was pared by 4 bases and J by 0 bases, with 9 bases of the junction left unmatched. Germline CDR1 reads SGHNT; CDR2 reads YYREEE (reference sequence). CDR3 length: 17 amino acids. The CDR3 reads CASSPLLGQSNTGELFF. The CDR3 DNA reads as TGTGCCAGCAGCCCATTGCTGGGACAGTCGAACACCGGGGAGCTGTTTTTT.

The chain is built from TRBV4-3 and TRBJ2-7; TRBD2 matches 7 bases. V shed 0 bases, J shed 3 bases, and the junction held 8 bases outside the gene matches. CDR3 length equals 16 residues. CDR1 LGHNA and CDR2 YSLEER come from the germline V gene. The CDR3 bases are TGCGCCAGCAGCCAAGATCAGGGAGGGACCATCTACGAGCAGTACTTC. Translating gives CASSQDQGGTIYEQYF.

The CDR3 protein is CASSFLTGEKTQYF. DNA for the CDR3: TGTGCCAGCAGCTTTCTAACAGGGGAGAAGACCCAGTACTTC. The chain couples TRBV7-9 to TRBJ2-5; 7 nucleotides line up with TRBD1. The CDR3 covers 14 residues. With 3 bases clipped from V and 6 bases from J, the junction kept 7 bases outside the gene matches. Germline CDR1 and CDR2: SEHNR and FQNEAQ (reference sequence). Based on the CDR3 plus reference TRBV7-9 and TRBJ2-5, the full variable domain is DTGVSQNPRHKITKRGQNVTFRCDPISEHNRLYWYRQTLGQGPEFLTYFQNEAQLEKSRLLSDRFSAERPKGSFSTLEIQRTEQGDSAMYLCASSFLTGEKTQYFGPGTRLLVL.

CDR3 DNA: TGTGCCAGCAGCTTATTCCAGGGGTTGAACACTGAAGCTTTCTTT. The encoded protein is CASSLFQGLNTEAFF. This chain joins TRBV6-5 and TRBJ1-1, with D possibly being TRBD1 (6 bases). The CDR3 has 15 amino acids. Trimming took off 6 bases at V and 0 bases at J, with 14 bases between the two ends. Germline loops: CDR1 MNHEY, CDR2 SVGAGI.

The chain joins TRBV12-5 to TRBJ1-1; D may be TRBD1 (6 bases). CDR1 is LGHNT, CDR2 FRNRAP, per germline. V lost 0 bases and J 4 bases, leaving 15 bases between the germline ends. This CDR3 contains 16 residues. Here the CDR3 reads CASGLVQWGRVTEAFF. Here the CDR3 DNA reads TGTGCTAGTGGTTTGGTACAGTGGGGGCGGGTCACTGAAGCTTTCTTT.

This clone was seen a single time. The CDR3: CASSPKSSGGTEAFF. The CDR3 coding sequence is TGCGCCAGCAGCCCAAAATCGTCGGGGGGCACTGAAGCTTTCTTT. The chain uses TRBV4-3 and TRBJ1-1; possible D gene TRBD1, 5 bases. This CDR3 has 15 residues. The germline CDR1 and CDR2 sequences are LGHNA and YSLEER. The ends were cut back, 4 bases at V and 4 bases at J, with 16 bases in the middle.

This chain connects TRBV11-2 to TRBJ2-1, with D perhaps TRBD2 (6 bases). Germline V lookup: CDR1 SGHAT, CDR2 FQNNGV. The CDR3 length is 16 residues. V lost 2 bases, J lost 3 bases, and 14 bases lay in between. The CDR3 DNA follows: TGTGCCAGCAGCTTACCTCCCGCGGGGCTCTACAATGAGCAGTTCTTC. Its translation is CASSLPPAGLYNEQFF.